One and the same sample provided the 22 T cell receptor beta chains below, sequenced in a study of blood T cell repertoires in COVID-19. Clones were read by immunoSEQ multiplex PCR, and TCRdb kept only the in-frame ones, dropping some. The sample comprises about 250,000 clones, 87% of which are singletons, and around 2.6% rests with the top ten. What was sequenced was PBMCs or T cells enriched from blood (not recorded which). The receptors shown here come from a woman between 25 and 40 years old with acute COVID-19.

V gene TRBV4-2 combines with J gene TRBJ1-1; TRBD1 might be the D (5 bases). Trimming removed 4 bases from V and 0 bases from J, with 12 bases in between. The CDR3 covers 15 residues. Germline CDR1 reads LGHNA; CDR2 reads YNFKEQ. The CDR3 DNA is TGTGCCAGCAGCCCTTCCGACAGTTTGAACACTGAAGCTTTCTTT. Translating it yields CASSPSDSLNTEAFF.

The gene calls are TRBV6-1 and TRBJ2-7, with D tentatively TRBD2 (6 bases). This CDR3 has 17 residues. Germline V gene data show CDR1 as MNHNS and CDR2 as SASEGT. With 3 bases removed from V and 0 bases from J, the gap between germline ends came to 18 bases. CDR3 DNA: TGTGCCAGCAGTGATGGAAATTCGGGGGACCTCTCCTACGAGCAGTACTTC. Translating it yields CASSDGNSGDLSYEQYF.

The chain recombines TRBV6-2 or TRBV6-3 with TRBJ1-6; D not certain. The CDR3 length is 18 residues. The ends were cut back, 6 bases at V and 2 bases at J, with 20 bases in the middle. CDR1 is MNHEY, CDR2 SVGEGT, per germline. The CDR3 nucleotides read TGTGCCAGCAGCACCGACCTCGAGGCCCCTACCTATAATTCACCCCTCCACTTT. It codes for CASSTDLEAPTYNSPLHF.

The V gene is TRBV12-3 or TRBV12-4, the J gene TRBJ2-7; D is perhaps TRBD1 (6 bases). V was clipped by 10 bases and J by 3 bases, with 13 bases between them. The CDR3 is made up of 12 amino acids. CDR3 sequence reads: CATSGDNYEQYF. CDR3 in DNA: TGTGCCACCTCAGGGGACAACTACGAGCAGTACTTC.

V and J are TRBV27 and TRBJ2-1; 8 bases fit TRBD2. CDR1 is MNHEY and CDR2 is SMNVEV in the germline V gene (reference sequence). The CDR3 totals 16 residues. Trimming took 6 bases from V and 4 from J; bases not matched to a gene: 11. The CDR3 nucleotides are TGTGCCAGCAGCCCCTCGGGGGGGTTTCTTTACAATGAGCAGTTCTTC. Translation: CASSPSGGFLYNEQFF.

The chain uses TRBV7-2 and TRBJ2-1; D might be TRBD2 (6 bases). CDR1 SGHTA and CDR2 FQGNSA come from the germline V gene. Trimming removed 2 bases from V and 9 bases from J, with 11 bases in between. CDR3 length equals 13 residues. This CDR3 reads CASSLPNGGEQFF. The CDR3 nucleotides read TGTGCCAGCAGCTTACCGAACGGGGGTGAGCAGTTCTTC. Using reference TRBV7-2 and TRBJ2-1 for the parts outside the CDR3, the full variable domain is GAGVSQSPSNKVTEKGKDVELRCDPISGHTALYWYRQSLGQGLEFLIYFQGNSAPDKSGLPSDRFSAERTGGSVSTLTIQRTQQEDSAVYLCASSLPNGGEQFFGPGTRLTVL.

J is TRBJ2-3 and V is TRBV29-1; 9 nucleotides line up with TRBD1. The CDR3 spans 15 residues. The germline CDR1 and CDR2 sequences are SQVTM and ANQGSEA. V shed 1 base and J 3 bases; nucleotides not matched to a gene: 5. The CDR3 spells CSVEGGTGTTDTQYF. Written as DNA, the CDR3 is TGCAGCGTTGAAGGGGGGACAGGGACGACAGATACGCAGTATTTT.

This clone appeared a single time. CDR3 DNA sequence: TGTGCCAGCAGCGCGACTAGCGGGGAGAACACCGGGGAGCTGTTTTTT. Translation: CASSATSGENTGELFF. The J gene is TRBJ2-2, the V gene TRBV9; 11 nucleotides line up with TRBD2. This CDR3 is 16 amino acids long. Germline CDR1 is SGDLS and CDR2 is YYNGEE. V was clipped by 3 bases and J by 1 base; unmatched bases: 2.

Only a few counts were recorded for this clone. The chain employs TRBV6-5 and TRBJ1-3, with 8 bases lining up with TRBD1. This CDR3 is 14 amino acids long. Trimming removed 6 bases from V and 4 bases from J; junction bases left unmatched: 5. Germline CDR1 and CDR2: MNHEY and SVGAGI. The CDR3 sequence: CASRTGVGGNTIYF. CDR3 DNA sequence: TGTGCCAGCAGGACAGGGGTGGGAGGAAACACCATATATTTT.

For this clone: Other DNA variants within this sample encode the same CDR3. The rearrangement joins TRBV5-1 to TRBJ1-1; the match to TRBD1 covers 10 bases. Germline CDR1 SGHRS, CDR2 YFSETQ. Germline trimming cut 0 bases from V and 7 bases from J; bases unmatched to any gene: 0. CDR3 size: 13 residues. For the CDR3, the DNA is TGCGCCAGCAGCTTGGGGACAGGGGGTGAAGCTTTCTTT. Translating gives CASSLGTGGEAFF.

This clone has a single count. The genes are TRBV19 and TRBJ2-3, with D tentatively TRBD1 (6 bases). Trimming cost V 5 bases and J 0 bases, with 9 bases left between them. CDR1 and CDR2 (germline): LNHDA, SQIVND (reference sequence). This CDR3 region has 14 residues. In DNA form, the CDR3 reads TGTGCCAGTAGTGGGGGCCCAAGCACAGATACGCAGTATTTT. Residues: CASSGGPSTDTQYF.

This CDR3 is CASSAPGLAGPGGLTDTQYF. CDR3 nucleotide sequence: TGTGCCAGCAGCGCCCCGGGACTAGCGGGCCCCGGGGGGCTCACAGATACGCAGTATTTT. The rearrangement joins TRBV9 to TRBJ2-3, with 12 bases matching TRBD2. This CDR3 has 20 amino acids. The trim removed 3 bases at V and 2 bases at J, leaving 16 bases unmatched. Germline V gene data show CDR1 as SGDLS and CDR2 as YYNGEE.

The gene calls are TRBV4-2 and TRBJ2-7, with D possibly TRBD1 on 6 matching bases. This CDR3 region has 13 residues. V lost 0 bases, J lost 7 bases, and 10 bases lay in between. CDR1 and CDR2 from the germline V gene are LGHNA and YNFKEQ. DNA for the CDR3: TGTGCCAGCAGCCAAGAGACAGGATGGGAGCAGTACTTC. It encodes CASSQETGWEQYF.

The CDR3 region is CASSLASYEQYF. CDR3 DNA sequence: TGTGCCAGCAGCCTAGCGTCCTACGAGCAGTACTTC. The chain links TRBV13 to TRBJ2-7; perhaps TRBD2 as D (6 bases). CDR1 is PRHDT and CDR2 is FYEKMQ in the germline V gene (reference sequence). CDR3 length: 12 residues. With 5 bases removed from V and 1 base from J, the gap between germline ends came to 6 bases. Full variable domain (remainder filled in from reference TRBV13 and TRBJ2-7): AAGVIQSPRHLIKEKRETATLKCYPIPRHDTVYWYQQGPGQDPQFLISFYEKMQSDKGSIPDRFSAQQFSDYHSELNMSSLELGDSALYFCASSLASYEQYFGPGTRLTVT.

Written as DNA, the CDR3 is TGTGCCAGCAGCTCCCCGACTAGCGGGGGGTTCAATGAGCAGTTCTTC. It translates to CASSSPTSGGFNEQFF. The J gene is TRBJ2-1, the V gene TRBV7-9; 13 bases agree with TRBD2. The CDR3 is 16 amino acids. V dropped 4 bases and J dropped 6; count of bases not matched to a gene: 6. The V gene's germline CDR1 is SEHNR and CDR2 FQNEAQ (reference sequence).

The chain combines TRBV24-1 with TRBJ2-3, with 11 bases fitting TRBD2. The CDR3 sequence is 17 residues long. Per the germline V gene, CDR1 is KGHDR and CDR2 is SFDVKD. Trimming at V came to 2 bases and at J to 2 bases, leaving 5 bases not matched to a gene. As DNA, the CDR3 is TGTGCCACCAGTGATTCTAGCGGGGGGCATGTCACAGATACGCAGTATTTT. Residues: CATSDSSGGHVTDTQYF.

This chain joins TRBV5-5 and TRBJ2-7, with D perhaps matching TRBD2 (6 bases). Germline V gives CDR1 SGHKS, CDR2 YYEKEE (reference sequence). CDR3 length: 14 residues. V was trimmed by 5 bases and J by 2 bases, leaving 14 bases between them. As DNA, the CDR3 is TGTGCCAGCAGTTCTCAGGGACTCGCCTACGAGCAGTACTTC. Its protein is CASSSQGLAYEQYF.

The J gene is TRBJ1-3, the V gene TRBV4-3; TRBD1 aligns across 9 bases. Germline V gene data show CDR1 as LGHNA and CDR2 as YSLEER. The CDR3 loop spans 16 amino acids. V dropped 4 bases and J dropped 0; count of bases not matched to a gene: 4. CDR3 sequence: CASSLTDRGSGNTIYF. In nucleotides, the CDR3 is TGCGCCAGCAGCCTAACGGACAGGGGCTCTGGAAACACCATATATTTT.

The CDR3 nucleotides are TGTGCCCGCGGACAGGGCCCCAATGAAAAACTGTTTTTT. Protein sequence: CARGQGPNEKLFF. V gene TRBV2 combines with J gene TRBJ1-4, with TRBD1 identical over 8 bases. The CDR3 sequence is 13 residues long. From germline, CDR1 is SNHLY and CDR2 FYNNEI. Germline trimming cut 11 bases from V and 5 bases from J; bases unmatched to any gene: 7.

This rearrangement joins TRBV3-1 (or the pseudogene TRBV3-2) to TRBJ1-6; perhaps TRBD1 as D (6 bases). With 1 base removed from V and 14 bases from J, the gap between germline ends came to 12 bases. CDR3 length: 13 amino acids. CDR1 and CDR2 (germline): LGHDT, YNNKEL (reference sequence). CDR3 sequence (DNA): TGTGCCAGCAGCCAAGGGGACACCTCTTCCCTCCACTTT. Encoded protein: CASSQGDTSSLHF.

CDR3 bases: TGCAGCGTCCCAGGAGACAGGGGACCAGAGCAGTACTTC. This gives the protein CSVPGDRGPEQYF. The chain couples TRBV29-1 to TRBJ2-7; 8 bases align to TRBD1. Germline V gene data show CDR1 as SQVTM and CDR2 as ANQGSEA. V lost 6 bases, J lost 7 bases, and 11 bases stayed unmatched. The CDR3 is made up of 13 amino acids.

The chain uses TRBV6-5 and TRBJ1-4, with D possibly TRBD1 on 5 matching bases. CDR1 and CDR2 (germline): MNHEY, SVGAGI. Trimming pared 2 bases from V and 2 bases from J, leaving 6 bases between. This CDR3 spans 14 amino acids. The CDR3 sequence: CASSYGGTNEKLFF. The CDR3 region has the DNA TGTGCCAGCAGTTACGGGGGGACTAATGAAAAACTGTTTTTT.